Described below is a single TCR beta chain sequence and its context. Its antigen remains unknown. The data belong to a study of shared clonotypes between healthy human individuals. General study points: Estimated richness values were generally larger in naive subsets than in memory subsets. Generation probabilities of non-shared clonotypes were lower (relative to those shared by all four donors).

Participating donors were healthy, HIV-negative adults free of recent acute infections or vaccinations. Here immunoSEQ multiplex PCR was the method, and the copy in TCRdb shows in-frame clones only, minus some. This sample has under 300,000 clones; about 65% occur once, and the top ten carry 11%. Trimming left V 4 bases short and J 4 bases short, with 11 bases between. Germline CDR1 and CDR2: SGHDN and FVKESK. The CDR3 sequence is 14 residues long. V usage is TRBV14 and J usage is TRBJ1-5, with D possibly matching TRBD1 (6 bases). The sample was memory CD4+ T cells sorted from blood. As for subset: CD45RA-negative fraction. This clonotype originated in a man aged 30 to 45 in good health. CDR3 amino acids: CASSLGGRNQPQHF. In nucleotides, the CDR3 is TGTGCCAGCAGCCTAGGGGGTAGAAATCAGCCCCAGCATTTT. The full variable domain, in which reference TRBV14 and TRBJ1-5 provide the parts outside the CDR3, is EAGVTQFPSHSVIEKGQTVTLRCDPISGHDNLYWYRRVMGKEIKFLLHFVKESKQDESGMPNNRFLAERTGGTYSTLKVQPAELEDSGVYFCASSLGGRNQPQHFGDGTRLSIL.